This entry is about one T cell receptor (beta chain). This clonotype has at least ten counts. Its antigen remains unidentified. The input lacks base qualities; no much larger clone sits a single base away. The entry originates in a study of neurological immune-mediated disorders (dated by TCRdb to between 2018 and 2021). Concerning the study at large: Using UMI-based sequencing, the study compared peripheral blood TCR-beta repertoires from patients with HTLV-I-associated myelopathy (HAM/TSP), patients with multiple sclerosis, and healthy controls. Longitudinal samples, technical triplicates and paired sorted CD4+ and CD8+ T-cell subsets, alongside PBMC samples, were included among the 106 TCR-beta libraries. The cohort was made up of about 68 subjects, consisting of some 15 HAM/TSP patients, some 34 multiple sclerosis patients and roughly 20 healthy controls. General findings and caveats noted by the study authors: Across subjects, expanded clones never shared an identical CDR3 amino acid sequence, which suggests that the TCR-beta repertoires in every group were private. TCR clonal expansion was greatest in HAM/TSP patients and smallest in MS patients, who ranked below even healthy controls.

Healthy controls were blood bank volunteers in Maryland, USA. Libraries from unsorted PBMCs were made from 2 million PBMCs kept in RNAlater at -80 degrees C until RNA extraction. Peripheral blood underwent Ficoll-Hypaque density gradient centrifugation to isolate PBMCs, which were then cryopreserved in liquid nitrogen. cDNA was synthesized by template-switch 5'RACE using a primer carrying a 10-nucleotide random unique molecular identifier by which each TCR transcript was tagged. Each sequencing run produced over 200 million TCR-beta sequences covering 15-18 subjects. The RNeasy kit was used for extraction of total RNA. The KAPA Real-time Library Amplification kit was used to amplify TCR-beta VDJ regions with primers targeting the TCR constant region and the 5'RACE anchor. Sample indexes and Illumina adaptors were added in a first PCR, and a second PCR then increased library yield. The roughly 650 bp TCR product was size-selected on a 2% E-gel SizeSelection system after Ampure bead purification. Before pooling, libraries had their quality checked on a Bioanalyzer, their concentration measured with Qubit, and their quantity determined with the Kapa Library Quantification kit. Paired-end 2 x 150 bp sequencing of the libraries was performed on an Illumina HiSeq 2500. To increase sequence diversity, roughly 25-31% phiX was spiked into each library pool. The source study handled its data this way. Quality-filtered reads were processed with the UMI-based MiGEC pipeline, and over 90% of raw TCR sequences were removed by the MiGEC pipeline during error correction. IMGT germline references were used for aligning VDJ genes, and each clonotype was defined as a unique CDR3 amino acid sequence together with its V-J genes. VDJtools evaluated clonal expansion, Shannon diversity and CDR3 relatedness (CalcPairwiseDistances, ClusterSamples); CLCbio workbench built phylogenetic trees. Clones with at least 8 unique UMIs were defined as expanded, with this threshold being based on coefficient-of-variation modelling across technical triplicates. TCRdb reran the public reads through fastp at Q25 and MiXCR, keeping productive beta chains. Rows are combined by CDR3 protein, so each entry shows the most common genes and DNA. These V and J calls rely on TCRdb rather than the paper's analysis. In this sample the table shows tens of thousands of distinct CDR3 sequences, 10% of which occur a single time. The ten biggest clones cover roughly 2% of the sample.

Trimming costs V 3 bases and J 8 bases, and their ends lie 16 bases apart. The CDR3 runs 15 residues from the cysteine to the phenylalanine. Only the CDR3 portion is preserved as DNA: 45 bases, with reading frame beginning at the first base. Taken from the germline V gene, the CDR1 and CDR2 loops are KGHDR and SFDVKD. This clonotype was sampled from a man in his forties in good health. The V and J genes are TRBV24-1 and TRBJ2-1; the D gene is perhaps TRBD2, from 6 matching bases. The specimen sequenced was PBMCs. The bases read TGTGCCACCAGTGATCCCGATATGGTAGCGGATGAGCAGTTCTTC. The resulting protein is CATSDPDMVADEQFF.